What follows are 12 T cell receptor beta chains derived from one specimen sequenced in a study of OX40 agonist ivuxolimab in advanced cancers. The method behind the library was the immunoSEQ multiplex PCR assay. This is the immuneACCESS table as TCRdb keeps it, with only in-frame sequences that have V and J called. A part of the clones is gone; compared with another copy, unresolved V genes explain less than half, and the rest is unexplained. The sample table records tens of thousands of clones; about 87% of these occur just once. Under 0.75% of the sample comes from the top ten. The starting material was CD4+ or CD8+ T cells sorted from blood, obtained in a trial of the OX40 agonist ivuxolimab. The receptor set was obtained from an adult with an advanced solid tumor such as melanoma, head and neck, liver or kidney cancer.

The V gene is TRBV30, the J gene TRBJ1-2; unclear D gene. CDR1 and CDR2 (germline): GTSNPN, SVGIG (reference sequence). Trimming left V 0 bases short and J 4 bases short, with 6 bases between. CDR3 length: 12 amino acids. In nucleotides, the CDR3 is TGTGCCTGGAGTGTAAGTGGCTATGGCTACACCTTC. Translating it yields CAWSVSGYGYTF.

This chain connects TRBV30 to TRBJ2-5; D is ambiguous. Between the trimmed V and J ends, which lost 4 bases and 5 bases, there was a span of 11 bases. CDR1 and CDR2 (germline): GTSNPN, SVGIG (reference sequence). There are 12 residues in the CDR3. CDR3 sequence (DNA): TGTGCCTGGATTAATATGGGGGAGACCCAGTACTTC. Encoded protein: CAWINMGETQYF.

The chain is built from TRBV7-2 and TRBJ1-1, with a tentative D call TRBD1 (5 bases). V gave up 0 bases and J gave up 1 base, with 12 bases separating them. The CDR3 loop spans 16 amino acids. CDR1 is SGHTA, CDR2 FQGNSA, per germline. CDR3 residues: CASSLAGPGENTEAFF. CDR3 bases: TGTGCCAGCAGCTTAGCGGGACCCGGGGAGAACACTGAAGCTTTCTTT.

The CDR3, as DNA: TGTGCCTGGAGTCTCACAAATCAGGGGGCGAGCACTGAAGCTTTCTTT. Its translation is CAWSLTNQGASTEAFF. This chain links TRBV30 with TRBJ1-1; 8 bases agree with TRBD1. Losses at the gene ends were 2 bases for V and 4 bases for J; bases not matched to a gene: 12. Germline-derived CDR1 and CDR2 are GTSNPN and SVGIG (reference sequence). This CDR3 spans 16 amino acids.

This clone was recorded once. The V call is TRBV19, the J call TRBJ2-5; no clear D. The J call may be faulty, since TRBJ2-7 better matches the DNA end. This CDR3 has 15 amino acids. From germline, CDR1 is LNHDA and CDR2 SQIVND (reference sequence). CDR3 residues: CASSIQDGLSYEQYF. The CDR3 nucleotides read TGTGCCAGTAGTATTCAGGACGGCCTCTCCTACGAGCAGTACTTC.

CDR3 amino acids: CASSALGSSSYEQYF. The CDR3 nucleotides are TGTGCCAGCAGCGCCCTAGGGTCAAGCTCCTACGAGCAGTACTTC. The chain carries TRBV11-2 and TRBJ2-7; D is ambiguous. V gave up 5 bases and J gave up 0 bases, with 14 bases separating them. This CDR3 is 15 amino acids long. CDR1 and CDR2 from the germline V gene are SGHAT and FQNNGV.

The rearrangement uses TRBV7-9 and TRBJ2-2, with D maybe TRBD2 (6 bases). The CDR3 loop spans 18 amino acids. Germline lookup yields CDR1 SEHNR and CDR2 FQNEAQ (reference sequence). V lost 3 bases and J 0 bases, leaving 17 bases between the germline ends. The CDR3 nucleotides read TGTGCCAGCAGCTTGGGACGGAGGGGCCGTACGAACACCGGGGAGCTGTTTTTT. It translates to CASSLGRRGRTNTGELFF.

This clone was counted once. The chain has TRBV6-5 and TRBJ2-1; 11 nucleotides match TRBD1. Germline trimming cut 3 bases from V and 7 bases from J; bases unmatched to any gene: 5. The V gene's germline CDR1 is MNHEY and CDR2 SVGAGI. The CDR3 is 15 residues long. The CDR3 nucleotides read TGTGCCAGCAGTTATTGGACAGGGGGCAGGAATGAGCAGTTCTTC. It is translated as CASSYWTGGRNEQFF.

This clone was counted a few times. This chain links TRBV28 with TRBJ2-2; D may be TRBD1 or TRBD2 (5 bases each). CDR3 length: 15 amino acids. Germline-derived CDR1 and CDR2 are MDHEN and SYDVKM. Trimming shortened V by 5 bases and J by 6 bases, and 16 bases separated the two germline ends. CDR3 bases: TGTGCCAGCAGTCCCCAAGGGGCGCGGGCCGGGGAGCTGTTTTTT. It yields the protein CASSPQGARAGELFF. Full variable domain (missing parts from reference TRBV28 and TRBJ2-2): DVKVTQSSRYLVKRTGEKVFLECVQDMDHENMFWYRQDPGLGLRLIYFSYDVKMKEKGDIPEGYSVSREKKERFSLILESASTNQTSMYLCASSPQGARAGELFFGEGSRLTVL.

The rearrangement uses TRBV4-1 and TRBJ1-2; D perhaps matches TRBD1 (5 bases). In germline, CDR1 is MGHRA, CDR2 YSYEKL. V lost 0 bases, J lost 8 bases, and 19 bases lay in between. This CDR3 has 16 amino acids. The CDR3 sequence is CASSQDRNRPAGGYTF. CDR3 bases: TGCGCCAGCAGCCAAGATAGGAACAGGCCAGCGGGGGGCTACACCTTC.

The chain has TRBV2 and TRBJ2-5, with D hard to call. V gave up 7 bases and J gave up 0 bases, with 3 bases separating them. CDR3 length equals 11 residues. Germline V gene lookup returns CDR1 SNHLY and CDR2 FYNNEI. CDR3 loop: CASTYQETQYF. The CDR3 DNA reads as TGTGCCAGCACTTACCAAGAGACCCAGTACTTC.

The V call is TRBV5-1, the J call TRBJ2-5, with TRBD2 matching over 7 bases. Unmatched junction bases numbered 5, after V lost 4 bases and J lost 5 bases. The germline V gene has CDR1 SGHRS and CDR2 YFSETQ. The CDR3 extends over 13 amino acids. The CDR3 nucleotides read TGCGCCAGCAGCGGGGACGGGGGGGAGACCCAGTACTTC. It translates to CASSGDGGETQYF. The full variable domain, rest sourced from reference TRBV5-1 and TRBJ2-5, is KAGVTQTPRYLIKTRGQQVTLSCSPISGHRSVSWYQQTPGQGLQFLFEYFSETQRNKGNFPGRFSGRQFSNSRSEMNVSTLELGDSALYLCASSGDGGETQYFGPGTRLLVL.